This T cell receptor beta chain was recovered during a study of blood T cell repertoires in COVID-19. The overall study: From the United States, Italy and Spain came samples of acute and convalescent COVID-19. Sample material is recorded as cDNA or gDNA derived from T cells, B-cell-depleted T cells, or PBMCs.

Original methodology: Reference gene primers were amplified, and this amplification served to estimate nucleated cell counts. Assay used: immunoSEQ multiplex PCR; TCRdb lists only in-frame clones, some missing. The V and J calls and clone size are taken from that table; D and trimming were inferred from the DNA. The repertoire holds 35,000 to 50,000 clones, with approximately 90% as singletons. Germline V gene data show CDR1 as MGHRA and CDR2 as YSYEKL. The CDR3 loop spans 17 amino acids. V lost 0 bases and J lost 7, with 18 bases in between. This sequence was found in a man aged 45-60 years with active COVID-19. V and J are TRBV4-1 and TRBJ1-4; D is perhaps TRBD1 (5 bases). Material for sequencing was peripheral blood. In nucleotides, the CDR3 is TGCGCCAGCAGCCAAGATGCGGTGGCAGGGCGGATTGAAAAACTGTTTTTT. As protein: CASSQDAVAGRIEKLFF.